Presented here are 14 T cell receptor beta chains from one specimen sequenced in a study of cytomegalovirus exposure and HLA in healthy donors (dated by TCRdb to 2016 to 2017). Libraries came from the immunoSEQ multiplex PCR assay. The multiplex PCR relied on a mix of 60 forward primers for TCR Vbeta segments and 13 reverse primers for TCR Jbeta segments. TCRdb re-hosts the immuneACCESS table, in-frame sequences only. Its copies lack some clones; in the studies checked, an unresolved V gene accounts for under half of them, and the cause for the rest is not known. This sample's clone table shows some 110,000 clones. The top ten clonotypes cover roughly 6.6% of the sample. The sample was PBMCs. The source is a man aged 35 to 55 in good health and CMV-seropositive.

The chain is built from TRBV6-5 and TRBJ1-2; 7 positions match TRBD1. The V gene end was trimmed by 5 bases and the J gene end by 4 bases; junction bases not matched to a gene: 10. This CDR3 is built from 15 residues. Germline V gene sequence: CDR1 MNHEY, CDR2 SVGAGI. The CDR3 loop reads CASSKQTGAIYGYTF. The CDR3 DNA sequence: TGTGCCAGCAGTAAACAAACAGGGGCCATCTATGGCTACACCTTC.

The V call is TRBV27, the J call TRBJ2-7, with TRBD2 matching over 7 bases. The V and J ends lost 3 bases and 4 bases, in that order; junction bases with no gene match: 6. The CDR3 length is 14 residues. Germline V CDR1 and CDR2: MNHEY, SMNVEV (reference sequence). CDR3 sequence (DNA): TGTGCCAGCAGTTTTACAGGTAGCGGGTACGAGCAGTACTTC. It codes for CASSFTGSGYEQYF.

V usage is TRBV28 and J usage is TRBJ1-5; D gene unclear. The CDR3 is 15 amino acids. CDR1 is MDHEN and CDR2 is SYDVKM in the germline V gene. Between the trimmed V and J ends, which lost 3 bases and 5 bases, there was a span of 14 bases. The CDR3 reads CASSFIRGADQPQHF. For the CDR3, the DNA is TGTGCCAGCAGTTTTATTCGCGGTGCGGATCAGCCCCAGCATTTT.

In regard to this clone: Within the sample, other DNA sequences also encode this same CDR3. V and J are TRBV2 and TRBJ2-3; TRBD2 matches 10 bases. CDR3 size: 16 residues. Trimming at V came to 3 bases and at J to 3 bases, leaving 6 bases not matched to a gene. The germline CDR1 and CDR2 sequences are SNHLY and FYNNEI. The DNA for the CDR3 is TGTGCCAGCAGTGAGACATCTAGCGGGAGTACAGATACGCAGTATTTT. It encodes CASSETSSGSTDTQYF.

The chain combines TRBV5-6 with TRBJ1-2, with D possibly being TRBD1 (6 bases). The CDR3 spans 13 residues. The germline V gene has CDR1 SGHDT and CDR2 YYEEEE. Trimming cost V 3 bases and J 8 bases, with 14 bases left between them. The CDR3 sequence: CASSSDRYFGYTF. CDR3 DNA: TGTGCCAGCAGCTCCGACAGGTACTTCGGCTACACCTTC.

This rearrangement joins TRBV7-2 to TRBJ2-7; 8 positions match TRBD2. CDR1 is SGHTA and CDR2 is FQGNSA in the germline V gene. V shed 4 bases, J shed 7 bases, and the junction held 12 bases outside the gene matches. CDR3 length: 15 amino acids. The CDR3 sequence is CASSSAAGTRSEQYF. CDR3 DNA sequence: TGTGCCAGCAGCTCGGCGGCCGGGACTAGAAGTGAGCAGTACTTC.

This rearrangement joins TRBV30 to TRBJ1-5; D remains unclear. Trimming took off 2 bases at V and 2 bases at J, with 4 bases between the two ends. Germline lookup yields CDR1 GTSNPN and CDR2 SVGIG (reference sequence). The CDR3 spans 12 residues. CDR3 bases: TGTGCCTGGAGTCCGGGCAATCAGCCCCAGCATTTT. Translation gives CAWSPGNQPQHF.

The gene calls are TRBV5-4 and TRBJ1-3; D is possibly TRBD1 (5 bases). Deletions cut 5 bases from V and 0 bases from J, with 15 bases between. The CDR3 spans 16 residues. The germline CDR1 and CDR2 sequences are SGHNT and YYREEE (reference sequence). CDR3 sequence reads: CASSPQASLSGNTIYF. The CDR3 DNA is TGTGCCAGCAGTCCACAGGCATCCCTCTCTGGAAACACCATATATTTT.

The chain recombines TRBV28 with TRBJ2-7; 8 nucleotides match TRBD1. Per germline, CDR1 MDHEN and CDR2 SYDVKM. V shed 5 bases, J shed 2 bases, and the junction held 5 bases outside the gene matches. The CDR3 runs 14 residues. CDR3 DNA sequence: TGTGCCAGCAGTACCTGGACAGGGACCTACGAGCAGTACTTC. Its translation: CASSTWTGTYEQYF.

The rearrangement uses TRBV28 and TRBJ2-7, with 8 positions matching TRBD1. With 7 bases clipped from V and 7 bases from J, the junction kept 6 bases outside the gene matches. The CDR3 covers 12 residues. CDR1 and CDR2 (germline): MDHEN, SYDVKM. CDR3 in DNA: TGTGCCAGCATTGCAGGGGGCGTTGAGCAGTACTTC. Its protein is CASIAGGVEQYF.

The chain combines TRBV11-2 with TRBJ2-5; perhaps TRBD2 as D (5 bases). The J call is doubtful: the DNA matches TRBJ2-7 better. Germline V lookup: CDR1 SGHAT, CDR2 FQNNGV. The CDR3 runs 18 residues. The CDR3 is CASSPLSRRDSVPYEQYF. The CDR3, as DNA: TGTGCCAGCAGCCCCCTATCGCGACGGGATTCAGTGCCCTACGAGCAGTACTTC.

This chain connects TRBV27 to TRBJ2-1; D possibly corresponds to TRBD1 (6 bases). The CDR3 covers 18 residues. Germline V gene data show CDR1 as MNHEY and CDR2 as SMNVEV (reference sequence). Trimming stripped 2 bases from V and 4 bases from J, with 21 bases between. CDR3 nucleotide sequence: TGTGCCAGCAGTTTACGCTTACCACGAGGGGGTCTTTACAATGAGCAGTTCTTC. Amino acids: CASSLRLPRGGLYNEQFF.

V and J are TRBV7-2 and TRBJ2-7; 9 bases align to TRBD1. The CDR3 runs to 14 residues. With 4 bases clipped from V and 5 bases from J, the junction kept 6 bases outside the gene matches. Germline V gene data show CDR1 as SGHTA and CDR2 as FQGNSA. This CDR3 is CASSYVWTGDEQYF. The CDR3 region has the DNA TGTGCCAGCAGCTACGTTTGGACAGGGGACGAGCAGTACTTC.

J is TRBJ1-3 and V is TRBV5-1; D possibly corresponds to TRBD1 (5 bases). The ends were cut back, 1 base at V and 4 bases at J, with 9 bases in the middle. CDR1 is SGHRS and CDR2 is YFSETQ in the germline V gene. The CDR3 is 14 amino acids. The CDR3 loop is CASSLSGQGNTIYF. CDR3 in DNA: TGCGCCAGCAGCTTGTCAGGGCAAGGAAACACCATATATTTT.